The present T cell receptor (beta chain) was sequenced within a study of T cell clones after liver transplantation. Only in-frame clones appear in the TCRdb table, and some are missing; sequencing was by immunoSEQ multiplex PCR. The table records about 75,000 clones, roughly 80% of them present only once. The TCR originated in a human patient who received a liver transplant. The T cells may come from the graft donor. The sequencing used CD4+ T cells from blood, collected around 50 months after liver transplant.

CDR3 sequence (DNA): TGTGCCAGTAGTGCCGGGAACACTTACAATGAGCAGTTCTTC. Translated: CASSAGNTYNEQFF. The rearrangement joins TRBV19 to TRBJ2-1; tentative D call: TRBD2 (5 bases). CDR1 is LNHDA, CDR2 SQIVND, per germline (reference sequence). This CDR3 spans 14 amino acids. Deletions cut 5 bases from V and 4 bases from J, with 12 bases between.